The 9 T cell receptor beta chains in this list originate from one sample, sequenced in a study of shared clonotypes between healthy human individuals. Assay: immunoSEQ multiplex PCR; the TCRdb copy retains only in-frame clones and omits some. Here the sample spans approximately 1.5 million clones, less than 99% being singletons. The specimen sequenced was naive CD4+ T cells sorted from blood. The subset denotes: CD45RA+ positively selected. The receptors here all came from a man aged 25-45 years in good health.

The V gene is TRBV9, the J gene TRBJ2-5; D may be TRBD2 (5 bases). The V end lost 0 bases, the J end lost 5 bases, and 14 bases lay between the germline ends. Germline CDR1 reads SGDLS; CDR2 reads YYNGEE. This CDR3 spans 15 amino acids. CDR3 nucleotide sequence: TGTGCCAGCAGCGTAGCCGCCTCGCGGAGGGAGACCCAGTACTTC. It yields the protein CASSVAASRRETQYF.

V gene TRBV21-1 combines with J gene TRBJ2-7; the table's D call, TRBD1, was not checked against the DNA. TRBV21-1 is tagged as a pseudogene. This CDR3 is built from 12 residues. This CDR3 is CASGQAFYEQYF. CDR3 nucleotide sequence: TGTGCCAGCGGACAGGCCTTCTACGAGCAGTACTTC.

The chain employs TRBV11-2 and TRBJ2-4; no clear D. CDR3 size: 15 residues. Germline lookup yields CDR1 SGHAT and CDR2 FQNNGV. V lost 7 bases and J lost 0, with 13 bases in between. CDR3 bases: TGTGCCAGCAAAACCATAAGGACAGCCAAAAACATTCAGTACTTC. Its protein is CASKTIRTAKNIQYF.

The CDR3 sequence: CASSVSGLEGNEQFF. The CDR3 DNA is TGTGCCAGCAGCGTCTCGGGACTAGAGGGCAATGAGCAGTTCTTC. The chain is built from TRBV9 and TRBJ2-1; 8 bases are shared with TRBD2. The CDR3 is made up of 15 amino acids. Per the germline V gene, CDR1 is SGDLS and CDR2 is YYNGEE. Unmatched junction bases numbered 7, after V lost 2 bases and J lost 6 bases.

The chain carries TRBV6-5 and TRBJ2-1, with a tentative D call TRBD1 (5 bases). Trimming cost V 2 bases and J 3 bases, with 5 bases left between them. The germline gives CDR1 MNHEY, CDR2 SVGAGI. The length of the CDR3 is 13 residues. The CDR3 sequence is CASSYGHYNEQFF. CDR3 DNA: TGTGCCAGCAGTTACGGACACTACAATGAGCAGTTCTTC.

The CDR3 region has the DNA TGCGCCAGCAGCTTTATTCCGGGACAGGGCGACACTGAAGCTTTCTTT. Its translation: CASSFIPGQGDTEAFF. The chain is built from TRBV5-1 and TRBJ1-1; 9 bases are a match to TRBD1. V was pared by 2 bases and J by 3 bases, with 8 bases of the junction left unmatched. Germline V lookup: CDR1 SGHRS, CDR2 YFSETQ. The CDR3 consists of 16 residues.

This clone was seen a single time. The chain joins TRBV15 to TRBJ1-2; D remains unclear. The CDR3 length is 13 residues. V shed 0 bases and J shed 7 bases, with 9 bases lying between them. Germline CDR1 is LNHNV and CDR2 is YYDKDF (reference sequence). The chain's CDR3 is CATSRDPGVGYTF. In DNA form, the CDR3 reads TGTGCCACCAGCAGAGATCCCGGGGTTGGCTACACCTTC.

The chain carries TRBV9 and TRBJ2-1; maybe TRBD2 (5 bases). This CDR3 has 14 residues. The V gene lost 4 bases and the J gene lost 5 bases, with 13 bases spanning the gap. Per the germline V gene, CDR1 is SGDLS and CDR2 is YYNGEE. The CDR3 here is CASSRVPGNNEQFF. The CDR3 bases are TGTGCCAGCAGCCGGGTGCCCGGGAACAATGAGCAGTTCTTC.

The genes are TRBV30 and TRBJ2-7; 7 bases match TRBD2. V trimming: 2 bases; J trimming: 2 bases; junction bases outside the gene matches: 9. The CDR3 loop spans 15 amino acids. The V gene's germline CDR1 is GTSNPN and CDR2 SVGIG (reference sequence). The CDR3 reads CAWSPPAGLAYEQYF. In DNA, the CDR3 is TGTGCCTGGAGTCCCCCAGCGGGGTTAGCCTACGAGCAGTACTTC.